This T cell receptor (beta chain) was profiled in a study of shared clonotypes between healthy human individuals. Background on the study: Donor ages ranged 18 to 49 years: a couple of women, a few men. Plates per donor: three CD4 naive, three CD4 memory, two CD8 naive, one CD8 memory. Study-level findings and limits: The sharing of 4.5% to 6.5% of naive CD4 clonotypes was seen across several donors.

The table came from immunoSEQ multiplex PCR; TCRdb's copy has only in-frame clones and leaves some out. The sample shows 950,000 to 1,300,000 clones, about 76% of them seen only once. The germline V and J ends were trimmed by 2 bases and 9 bases, with 12 bases remaining between them. Germline values: CDR1 SGHRS, CDR2 YFSETQ. This CDR3 is built from 13 residues. Details on this clone: Its antigen remains unidentified.

V and J are TRBV5-1 and TRBJ2-1; D uncertain. The sample comprised memory CD4+ T cells sorted from blood. Documented subset: CD45RA-negative fraction. This TCR derives from a man younger than 35 in good health. CDR3 DNA: TGCGCCAGCAGCTTAGTTCGGATCGGTGAGCAGTTCTTC. Its translation is CASSLVRIGEQFF.